Listed here is a single T cell receptor beta chain. The CDR3 loop spans 15 amino acids. Between the trimmed V and J ends, which lost 0 bases and 3 bases, there was a span of 11 bases. Germline V gene sequence: CDR1 SGDLS, CDR2 YYNGEE. In the original analysis: Estimated nucleated cell counts came from reference gene primer amplification. TCRdb keeps only in-frame clones here, not all; method: immunoSEQ multiplex PCR. The V and J calls and clone size are taken from that table; D and trimming were inferred from the DNA. The sample has about 350,000 clones, around 86% seen once. These data originate in a study of blood T cell repertoires in COVID-19. The wider study: The samples span acute and convalescent COVID-19 from the United States, Italy and Spain. The cDNA or gDNA used as material had been derived from T cells, B-cell-depleted T cells, or PBMCs.

The clonotype was recovered from a woman aged 50 to 65 with COVID-19, enrolled during active disease. Source material: peripheral blood. V gene TRBV9 combines with J gene TRBJ2-3; a possible D gene is TRBD1 (6 bases). CDR3: CASSVVQGRTDTQYF. DNA of the CDR3: TGTGCCAGCAGCGTAGTCCAGGGGCGAACAGATACGCAGTATTTT.